The 27 T cell receptor beta chains listed next were all sequenced from one sample in a study of blood T cell repertoires in COVID-19. Sequenced by immunoSEQ multiplex PCR; TCRdb stores in-frame clones only, minus some. This table has about 12,000 clones, around 70% appearing once. The specimen was peripheral blood. These receptors were obtained from a man in his 60s with COVID-19, enrolled during active disease.

The chain links TRBV4-2 to TRBJ2-1; 7 positions agree with TRBD2. Per the germline V gene, CDR1 is LGHNA and CDR2 is YNFKEQ. The CDR3 sequence is 15 residues long. Losses at the gene ends were 4 bases for V and 10 bases for J; bases not matched to a gene: 13. This CDR3 reads CASSLSGVKGGEQFF. In DNA form, the CDR3 reads TGTGCCAGCAGCCTAAGCGGGGTTAAGGGAGGGGAGCAGTTCTTC.

The J gene is TRBJ1-2, the V gene TRBV7-6, with TRBD1 as a possible D gene (6 bases). Germline assignment: CDR1 SGHVS and CDR2 FNYEAQ. Trimming cost V 1 base and J 4 bases, with 19 bases left between them. CDR3 length: 17 amino acids. The DNA for the CDR3 is TGTGCCAGCAGCTTAGTTGGGGGCAGGGAAGGGTCCTATGGCTACACCTTC. Translating it yields CASSLVGGREGSYGYTF.

The V gene is TRBV5-1, the J gene TRBJ1-1; tentatively, D is TRBD1 (5 bases). The CDR3 contains 14 residues. V was shortened by 5 bases and J by 1 base, with 12 bases between the two germline ends. Looked up from germline, CDR1 is SGHRS and CDR2 is YFSETQ. The CDR3 coding sequence is TGCGCCAGCAGAGCACAGGTTACGAACACTGAAGCTTTCTTT. It translates to CASRAQVTNTEAFF. The whole variable domain, remainder taken from reference TRBV5-1 and TRBJ1-1, is KAGVTQTPRYLIKTRGQQVTLSCSPISGHRSVSWYQQTPGQGLQFLFEYFSETQRNKGNFPGRFSGRQFSNSRSEMNVSTLELGDSALYLCASRAQVTNTEAFFGQGTRLTVV.

V and J are TRBV9 and TRBJ2-3, with 8 nucleotides matching TRBD1. Trimming removed 3 bases from V and 0 bases from J; junction bases left unmatched: 12. The CDR3 length is 18 residues. Germline CDR1 and CDR2: SGDLS and YYNGEE. The CDR3 sequence is CASSGGTGGSYSTDTQYF. The CDR3 DNA reads as TGTGCCAGCAGCGGGGGGACAGGCGGCTCCTACAGCACAGATACGCAGTATTTT. The whole variable domain, remainder taken from reference TRBV9 and TRBJ2-3, is DSGVTQTPKHLITATGQRVTLRCSPRSGDLSVYWYQQSLDQGLQFLIQYYNGEERAKGNILERFSAQQFPDLHSELNLSSLELGDSALYFCASSGGTGGSYSTDTQYFGPGTRLTVL.

This rearrangement joins TRBV12-3 or TRBV12-4 to TRBJ1-2; D uncertain. V was cut by 7 bases and J by 4 bases, with 10 bases left in between. The CDR3 consists of 12 residues. The CDR3 is CASTPLGYGYTF. For the CDR3, the DNA is TGTGCCAGCACCCCGCTAGGCTATGGCTACACCTTC.

The J gene is TRBJ2-7, the V gene TRBV9; 9 bases fit TRBD1. Germline-derived CDR1 and CDR2 are SGDLS and YYNGEE. The CDR3 covers 14 residues. V trimming: 0 bases; J trimming: 3 bases; junction bases outside the gene matches: 1. The CDR3 is CASSVGTGDYEQYF. The CDR3 DNA reads as TGTGCCAGCAGCGTAGGGACAGGGGACTACGAGCAGTACTTC.

This clone has just a few counts. The rearrangement links TRBV28 to TRBJ1-1; maybe TRBD1 (6 bases). CDR1 and CDR2 from the germline V gene are MDHEN and SYDVKM. V was trimmed by 2 bases and J by 3 bases, leaving 19 bases between them. The CDR3 is made up of 17 amino acids. CDR3 nucleotide sequence: TGTGCCAGCAGTTTAGCCCCTAGACAGGTAATGGACACTGAAGCTTTCTTT. Amino acid sequence: CASSLAPRQVMDTEAFF.

The CDR3 sequence: CAWSKAGRYEQYF. Here the CDR3 DNA reads TGTGCCTGGAGTAAAGCAGGCCGCTACGAGCAGTACTTC. V gene TRBV30 combines with J gene TRBJ2-7; D unresolved. Germline V gene lookup returns CDR1 GTSNPN and CDR2 SVGIG (reference sequence). V lost 2 bases and J 3 bases, leaving 11 bases between the germline ends. This CDR3 contains 13 residues.

This chain uses TRBV6-5 with TRBJ2-3, with D tentatively TRBD2 (6 bases). The V end was cut by 2 bases, the J end by 0 bases, with 9 bases between. The CDR3 runs to 15 residues. CDR1 and CDR2 from the germline V gene are MNHEY and SVGAGI. The CDR3 is CASSYVSGSTDTQYF. CDR3 DNA: TGTGCCAGCAGTTACGTAAGCGGGAGCACAGATACGCAGTATTTT.

The gene calls are TRBV10-3 and TRBJ2-3, with D tentatively TRBD1 (5 bases). The germline CDR1 and CDR2 sequences are ENHRY and SYGVKD. Trimming left V 5 bases short and J 6 bases short, with 15 bases between. The CDR3 runs 14 residues. This CDR3 reads CAISFDSVQDTQYF. For the CDR3, the DNA is TGTGCCATCAGTTTCGACAGTGTTCAGGATACGCAGTATTTT.

This clone was seen a few times. V and J are TRBV28 and TRBJ1-5; maybe TRBD1 (6 bases). Germline V CDR1 and CDR2: MDHEN, SYDVKM. V was trimmed by 2 bases and J by 6 bases, leaving 11 bases between them. The length of the CDR3 is 14 residues. In DNA, the CDR3 is TGTGCCAGCAGTTTAGTCAGGGGCCGTCAGCCCCAGCATTTT. Its protein is CASSLVRGRQPQHF.

The chain couples TRBV3-1 (or the pseudogene TRBV3-2) to TRBJ2-2; 9 nucleotides match TRBD2. V was pared by 5 bases and J by 7 bases, with 11 bases of the junction left unmatched. The length of the CDR3 is 16 residues. CDR1 and CDR2 (germline): LGHDT, YNNKEL (reference sequence). As DNA, the CDR3 is TGTGCCAGCAGCTACAACCCGGGACTAGCTGGCGGGGAGCTGTTTTTT. As protein: CASSYNPGLAGGELFF.

This clone is termed medium-sized. In nucleotides, the CDR3 is TGTGCCAGCAGCTTGACACAGGGTGGTTTTTTCCAGCCCCAGCATTTT. It codes for CASSLTQGGFFQPQHF. The rearrangement links TRBV7-8 to TRBJ1-5; D might be TRBD1 (6 bases). V was shortened by 3 bases and J by 7 bases, with 19 bases between the two germline ends. Germline V gene sequence: CDR1 SGHVS, CDR2 FQNEAQ. CDR3 size: 16 residues.

The chain joins TRBV7-9 to TRBJ1-3; D is uncertain. V lost 3 bases and J lost 2, with 2 bases in between. CDR3 size: 12 residues. Germline lookup yields CDR1 SEHNR and CDR2 FQNEAQ (reference sequence). CDR3 coding DNA: TGTGCCAGCAGCTTCACTGGAAACACCATATATTTT. Translating it yields CASSFTGNTIYF.

The chain is built from TRBV5-4 and TRBJ1-1, with D uncertain. The CDR3 totals 15 residues. The ends were cut back, 0 bases at V and 1 base at J, with 10 bases in the middle. Germline loops: CDR1 SGHNT, CDR2 YYREEE (reference sequence). The CDR3 is CASSLVGGQNTEAFF. The CDR3 DNA reads TGTGCCAGCAGCTTGGTCGGAGGCCAGAACACTGAAGCTTTCTTT.

This clone rates as medium-sized. The chain joins TRBV4-3 to TRBJ2-2, with D maybe TRBD1 (5 bases). The germline V and J ends were trimmed by 0 bases and 2 bases, with 16 bases remaining between them. Germline loops: CDR1 LGHNA, CDR2 YSLEER. This CDR3 is built from 18 residues. CDR3 in amino acids: CASSQEVTGRINTGELFF. The CDR3 DNA sequence: TGCGCCAGCAGCCAAGAAGTTACAGGACGGATAAACACCGGGGAGCTGTTTTTT.

The chain employs TRBV29-1 and TRBJ2-5; 11 bases line up with TRBD2. Per germline, CDR1 SQVTM and CDR2 ANQGSEA. V lost 7 bases to trimming and J lost 5 bases; unmatched junction nucleotides: 9. CDR3 length: 14 amino acids. The CDR3 nucleotides are TGCAGCGGGACGTCTAGCGGGGGGACGGAGACCCAGTACTTC. Translation gives CSGTSSGGTETQYF.

The V and J genes are TRBV28 and TRBJ1-2, with D tentatively TRBD1 (5 bases). The CDR3 totals 12 residues. Germline CDR1 and CDR2: MDHEN and SYDVKM. V was trimmed by 3 bases and J by 5 bases, leaving 7 bases between them. The CDR3 here is CASSFRQYGYTF. The CDR3 DNA is TGTGCCAGCAGTTTCCGACAGTATGGCTACACCTTC.

The chain joins TRBV27 to TRBJ2-3; TRBD1 might be the D (5 bases). Trimming pared 4 bases from V and 5 bases from J, leaving 7 bases between. The CDR3 consists of 12 residues. Germline CDR1 is MNHEY and CDR2 is SMNVEV (reference sequence). This CDR3 is CASSYDRDTQYF. CDR3 coding DNA: TGTGCCAGCAGTTACGACAGAGATACGCAGTATTTT.

The CDR3 nucleotides read TGTGCCAGCAGCTTCCCGACTAGCGGGAGGGCGAATGAGCAGTTCTTC. Amino acid sequence: CASSFPTSGRANEQFF. The V and J genes are TRBV7-9 and TRBJ2-1; TRBD2 matches at 14 bases. Germline lookup yields CDR1 SEHNR and CDR2 FQNEAQ (reference sequence). This CDR3 has 16 residues. Trimming cost V 3 bases and J 7 bases; bases outside gene matches: 5.

V is TRBV7-3 and J is TRBJ2-2; a possible D gene is TRBD2 (5 bases). The V end was cut by 8 bases, the J end by 7 bases, with 11 bases between. Germline-derived CDR1 and CDR2 are SGHTA and FQGTGA. The CDR3 runs 12 residues. The CDR3 DNA follows: TGTGCCAGCCGGAAAGAGGGCGGGGAGCTGTTTTTT. Its protein product is CASRKEGGELFF.

This sequence joins TRBV6-4 and TRBJ2-2; 9 bases are a match to TRBD2. Germline loops: CDR1 MRHNA, CDR2 SNTAGT. CDR3 length equals 15 residues. V gave up 2 bases and J gave up 5 bases; unmatched junction bases: 3. The CDR3 DNA reads as TGTGCCAGCAGTGACGGGCTAGCGGGAACCGGGGAGCTGTTTTTT. Translation gives CASSDGLAGTGELFF.

The CDR3 DNA is TGTGCCAGCAGTTTAAGTGAGAATGGAAACACCATATATTTT. Translation gives CASSLSENGNTIYF. The chain employs TRBV27 and TRBJ1-3, with D unclear. The germline V and J ends were trimmed by 2 bases and 3 bases, with 8 bases remaining between them. Germline CDR1 MNHEY, CDR2 SMNVEV (reference sequence). The CDR3 contains 14 residues.

This rearrangement joins TRBV5-4 to TRBJ2-2; D is possibly TRBD1 (6 bases). V lost 0 bases, J lost 4 bases, and 10 bases lay in between. From germline, CDR1 is SGHNT and CDR2 YYREEE (reference sequence). The CDR3 loop spans 15 amino acids. The CDR3 coding sequence is TGTGCCAGCAGCTTGGCAGGGGCTCGCACCGGGGAGCTGTTTTTT. Translation: CASSLAGARTGELFF.

The V call is TRBV7-2, the J call TRBJ2-4; 8 bases agree with TRBD1. Trimming at V came to 6 bases and at J to 1 base, leaving 2 bases not matched to a gene. CDR3 size: 14 residues. Germline CDR1 SGHTA, CDR2 FQGNSA. Written as DNA, the CDR3 is TGTGCCAGCAGTTCAGGGGGCGCCAAAAACATTCAGTACTTC. Its protein is CASSSGGAKNIQYF.

The chain joins TRBV3-1 (or the pseudogene TRBV3-2) to TRBJ2-7; 7 bases are shared with TRBD2. Unmatched junction bases numbered 11, after V lost 2 bases and J lost 4 bases. CDR3 length: 16 residues. Germline CDR1 LGHDT, CDR2 YNNKEL (reference sequence). CDR3 in DNA: TGTGCCAGCAGCCAACGGTGGGCTAGCGGAGTGTACGAGCAGTACTTC. Its protein is CASSQRWASGVYEQYF.

The chain employs TRBV7-2 and TRBJ2-2; D is undetermined. The CDR3 is 14 residues long. V lost 2 bases and J 1 base, leaving 5 bases between the germline ends. Germline V gene lookup returns CDR1 SGHTA and CDR2 FQGNSA. CDR3 region: CASSLNLNTGELFF. As DNA, the CDR3 is TGTGCCAGCAGCTTAAATCTGAACACCGGGGAGCTGTTTTTT. The full variable domain, rest sourced from reference TRBV7-2 and TRBJ2-2, is GAGVSQSPSNKVTEKGKDVELRCDPISGHTALYWYRQSLGQGLEFLIYFQGNSAPDKSGLPSDRFSAERTGGSVSTLTIQRTQQEDSAVYLCASSLNLNTGELFFGEGSRLTVL.